This is a list of T cell receptor beta chains from one sample in a study of shared clonotypes between healthy human individuals. The table came from immunoSEQ multiplex PCR; TCRdb's copy has only in-frame clones and leaves some out. The sample contains about 680,000 clones, 60% to 80% of which appear only once. Sequenced material: memory CD4+ T cells sorted from blood. The receptor set was obtained from a woman in her thirties in good health. CDR3s include the opening cysteine and the closing phenylalanine or tryptophan. The D gene is left open where the match is weak. Clone size is given for some rows only: seen once, a few or many times, or a class if the clone is expanded.

CDR3 DNA	CDR3 protein	D gene	CDR3 length	V gene	J gene	clone size
TGTGCCAGCTCACCCCAGTCGGGAGGGCCGGGGGATACGCAGTATTTT	CASSPQSGGPGDTQYF	TRBD2	16	TRBV11-3	TRBJ2-3	.
TGTGCCAGCAGATCAGGGTCGGGGGAGCTGTTTTTT	CASRSGSGELFF	.	12	TRBV2	TRBJ2-2	.
TGTGCCAGCAGCTTTAAAGGGCCGGACACTGAAGCTTTCTTT	CASSFKGPDTEAFF	.	14	TRBV11-2	TRBJ1-1	.
TGTGCCAGCAGCTTGGGGACTACCCAGAATGAGCAGTTCTTC	CASSLGTTQNEQFF	.	14	TRBV5-4	TRBJ2-1	.
TGTGCCAGCAGCTTAGACTCTGGGACGGCCTCCTACGAGCAGTACTTC	CASSLDSGTASYEQYF	.	16	TRBV7-2	TRBJ2-7	.
TGTGCCAGCAGTTACTCGGGGGGTCTGGGTTACGAGCAGTACTTC	CASSYSGGLGYEQYF	.	15	TRBV6-5	TRBJ2-7	.
TGTGCCAGCACCTCCTCCGGGCACCAAGAGACCCAGTACTTC	CASTSSGHQETQYF	.	14	TRBV7-2	TRBJ2-5	.
TGTGCCTGGGGACTAGCGGGAGGGGCCTACGAGCAGTACTTC	CAWGLAGGAYEQYF	TRBD2	14	TRBV30	TRBJ2-7	.
TGTGCCAGCAGCTTAGATCGGCGGGAAGGACAGCCCCAGCATTTT	CASSLDRREGQPQHF	.	15	TRBV11-2	TRBJ1-5	.
TGTGCCAGCAGCTCCCCCCGGACCCGCCCCCAGGGCTACACCTTC	CASSSPRTRPQGYTF	.	15	TRBV11-2	TRBJ1-2	.
TGTGCCAGCGGTAGGGACAGGGTGAAAAACATTCAGTACTTC	CASGRDRVKNIQYF	TRBD1	14	TRBV28	TRBJ2-4	.
TGTGCCAACACCTGTACGACAGGGGGGAGATTC	CANTCTTGGRF	TRBD1	11	TRBV28	TRBJ2-7	.
TGTGCCAGCAGCGCCGGGACAGGAAAATGGTATGGCTACACCTTC	CASSAGTGKWYGYTF	TRBD1	15	TRBV9	TRBJ1-2	.
TGCGCCAGCAGGAGAGGCCGCGACCCCAGCACAGATACGCAGTATTTT	CASRRGRDPSTDTQYF	.	16	TRBV5-1	TRBJ2-3	few